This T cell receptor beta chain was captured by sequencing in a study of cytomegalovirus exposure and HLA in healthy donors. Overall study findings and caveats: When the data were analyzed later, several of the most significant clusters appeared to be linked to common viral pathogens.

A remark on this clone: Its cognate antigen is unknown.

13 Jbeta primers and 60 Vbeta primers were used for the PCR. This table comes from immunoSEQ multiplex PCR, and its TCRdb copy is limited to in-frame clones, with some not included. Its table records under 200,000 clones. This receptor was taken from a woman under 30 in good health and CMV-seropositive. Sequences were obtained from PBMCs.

The CDR3 nucleotides are TGTGCCAGCAGCCCGACAGGACAAAGATTTTTAGCCAAAAACATTCAGTACTTC. Encoded protein: CASSPTGQRFLAKNIQYF. The chain joins TRBV7-9 to TRBJ2-4; a possible D gene is TRBD1 (6 bases). The CDR3 extends over 18 amino acids. Trimming removed 5 bases at V and 0 bases at J, with 20 bases between. In germline, CDR1 is SEHNR, CDR2 FQNEAQ (reference sequence).